Presented here are 6 T cell receptor beta chains from one specimen sequenced in a study of T cell repertoires in cytomegalovirus infection. Antigen specificity for these receptors is unknown. TCRdb analysed the reads with MiXCR anew, one entry per CDR3 protein. Here the sample spans about 470,000 distinct CDR3 sequences, 42% being singletons. This specimen consisted of cultured PBMCs, obtained from culture after CMV antigen stimulation. These receptors were collected from a human donor in good health (CMV status not recorded). Some clones in this sample may be carry-over from other donors' samples.

The chain combines TRBV7-9 with TRBJ2-5, with 8 bases that match TRBD2. This CDR3 is 16 amino acids long. V shed 5 bases, J shed 5 bases, and the junction held 13 bases outside the gene matches. Per the germline V gene, CDR1 is SEHNR and CDR2 is FQNEAQ (reference sequence). CDR3 region: CASSPRGAGAGETQYF. The CDR3 DNA follows: TGTGCCAGCAGCCCCCGGGGAGCGGGGGCCGGGGAGACCCAGTACTTC.

In nucleotides, the CDR3 is TGTGCCAGCAGTTTCAGCGGGGGGGCCACTCCCTACGAGCAGTACTTC. This gives the protein CASSFSGGATPYEQYF. The rearrangement links TRBV12-3 or TRBV12-4 to TRBJ2-7, with 10 bases aligning to TRBD2. V gave up 3 bases and J gave up 2 bases; unmatched junction bases: 7. There are 16 residues in the CDR3.

This clonotype was detected only a few times. The V gene is TRBV4-1, the J gene TRBJ2-1; 7 bases are shared with TRBD1. Germline V CDR1 and CDR2: MGHRA, YSYEKL. J lost 4 bases, V lost 3 bases, and 9 bases had no gene match. The CDR3 length is 16 residues. Here the CDR3 DNA reads TGCGCCAGCAGCCAGACAGGGAAATTCGTTTACAATGAGCAGTTCTTC. This sequence encodes CASSQTGKFVYNEQFF.

The chain couples TRBV6-6 to TRBJ2-7, with D tentatively TRBD2 (5 bases). Trimming pared 2 bases from V and 5 bases from J, leaving 13 bases between. The CDR3 is 14 residues long. Germline loops: CDR1 MNHNY, CDR2 SVGAGI (reference sequence). The CDR3 nucleotides read TGTGCCAGCAGTTACCGGGCGGGTTGGGACGAGCAGTACTTC. Translation gives CASSYRAGWDEQYF.

This clonotype turned up a few times. The V call is TRBV2, the J call TRBJ2-7; 10 nucleotides match TRBD2. Germline trimming cut 6 bases from V and 6 bases from J; bases unmatched to any gene: 17. The V gene's germline CDR1 is SNHLY and CDR2 FYNNEI. The CDR3 has 17 amino acids. The CDR3 DNA reads TGTGCCAGCAGCGTACCTCCCGGAGCGGGGGGGCTACCCGAGCAGTACTTC. Translating it yields CASSVPPGAGGLPEQYF.

V gene TRBV20-1 combines with J gene TRBJ2-7, with D unclear. Trimming took off 1 base at V and 9 bases at J, with 10 bases between the two ends. Germline V lookup: CDR1 DFQATT, CDR2 SNEGSKA (reference sequence). The CDR3 covers 11 residues. The CDR3 nucleotides are TGCAGTGCTAGAGCCGATTGGGGGCAGTACTTC. Protein: CSARADWGQYF.